This T cell receptor (beta chain) emerged from a study of blood T cells in healthy people across ages. Overall study context: Per two T cells, template switching captured roughly one barcoded beta molecule.

Study conclusions and caveats: Relative to aged donors, long-lived donors carried more naive CD4+ cells and displayed higher diversity.

Primers used in a second PCR of roughly 6 to 11 cycles were a sample-barcoded 5' primer and a J-beta primer mix. TCRdb re-called the 5' RACE reads with MiXCR, one entry per CDR3 protein. Among approximately 800,000 distinct CDR3 sequences, approximately 53% were seen once, and the ten largest hold about a quarter. With 9 bases removed from V and 5 bases from J, the gap between germline ends came to 14 bases. The length of the CDR3 is 13 residues. This clonotype was counted only a few times. Its antigen is still unknown. The rearrangement uses TRBV12-3 or TRBV12-4 and TRBJ1-5, with D possibly matching TRBD1 (6 bases). The receptor comes from a man aged 35 to 55 in good health. The sequenced sample was blood. The DNA for the CDR3 is TGTGCCAGTGGGTGGGGGGCGGATCAGCCCCAGCATTTT. It specifies CASGWGADQPQHF.